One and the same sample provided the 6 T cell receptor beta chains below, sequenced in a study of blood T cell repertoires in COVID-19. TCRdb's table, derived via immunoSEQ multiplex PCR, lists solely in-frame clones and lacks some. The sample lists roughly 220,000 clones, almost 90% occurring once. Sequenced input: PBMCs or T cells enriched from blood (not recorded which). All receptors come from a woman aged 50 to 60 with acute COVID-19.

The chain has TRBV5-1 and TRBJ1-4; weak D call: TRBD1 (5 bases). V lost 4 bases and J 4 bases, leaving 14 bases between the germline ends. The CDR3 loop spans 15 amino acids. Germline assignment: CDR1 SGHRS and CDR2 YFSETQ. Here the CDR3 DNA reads TGCGCCAGCAGCCCTACGGGGGAGAATAATGAAAAACTGTTTTTT. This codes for CASSPTGENNEKLFF.

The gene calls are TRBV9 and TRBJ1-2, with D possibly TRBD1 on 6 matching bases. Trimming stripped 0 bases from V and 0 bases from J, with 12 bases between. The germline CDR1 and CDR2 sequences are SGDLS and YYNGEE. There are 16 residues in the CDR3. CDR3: CASSVDHRETNYGYTF. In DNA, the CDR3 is TGTGCCAGCAGCGTAGACCACAGGGAGACTAACTATGGCTACACCTTC.

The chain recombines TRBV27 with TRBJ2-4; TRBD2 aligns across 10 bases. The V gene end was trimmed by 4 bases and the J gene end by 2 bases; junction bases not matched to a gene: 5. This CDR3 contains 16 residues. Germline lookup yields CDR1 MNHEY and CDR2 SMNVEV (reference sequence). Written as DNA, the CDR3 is TGTGCCAGCAGTTATTCTAGCGGGAGTTCCAAAAACATTCAGTACTTC. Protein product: CASSYSSGSSKNIQYF.

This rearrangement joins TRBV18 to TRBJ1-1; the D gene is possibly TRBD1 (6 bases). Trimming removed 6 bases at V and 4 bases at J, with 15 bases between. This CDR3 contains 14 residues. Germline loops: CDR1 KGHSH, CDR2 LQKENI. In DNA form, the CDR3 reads TGTGCCAGCTCGCCCTCGAGAGGGGGCACTGAAGCTTTCTTT. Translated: CASSPSRGGTEAFF.

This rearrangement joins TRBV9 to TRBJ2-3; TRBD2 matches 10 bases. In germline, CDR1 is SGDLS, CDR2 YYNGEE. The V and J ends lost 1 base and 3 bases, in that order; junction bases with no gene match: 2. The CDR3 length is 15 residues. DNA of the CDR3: TGTGCCAGCAGCGTACATAGCGGGAGGACAGATACGCAGTATTTT. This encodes CASSVHSGRTDTQYF.

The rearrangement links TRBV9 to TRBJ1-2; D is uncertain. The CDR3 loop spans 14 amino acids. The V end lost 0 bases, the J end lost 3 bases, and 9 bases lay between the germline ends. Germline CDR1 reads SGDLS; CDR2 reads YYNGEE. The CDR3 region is CASSVAATHYGYTF. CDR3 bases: TGTGCCAGCAGCGTAGCGGCGACTCACTATGGCTACACCTTC.